This T cell receptor (beta chain) emerged from a study of T cell responses to AZD1222 COVID-19 vaccine. This clone was recorded a few times. Only in-frame clones appear in the TCRdb table, and some are missing; sequencing was by immunoSEQ multiplex PCR. The sample lists around 110,000 clones, roughly 90% occurring once. Sequenced here: peripheral blood, sampled on day 0 of AZD1222 vaccination. The origin of this receptor is an adult in good health.

The CDR3 region is CASSREQYNEQFF. DNA for the CDR3: TGTGCCAGCAGCCGGGAACAGTACAATGAGCAGTTCTTC. The V call is TRBV7-6, the J call TRBJ2-1; D is perhaps TRBD2 (5 bases). The germline V gene has CDR1 SGHVS and CDR2 FNYEAQ. V gave up 5 bases and J gave up 4 bases, with 9 bases separating them. The CDR3 extends over 13 amino acids.